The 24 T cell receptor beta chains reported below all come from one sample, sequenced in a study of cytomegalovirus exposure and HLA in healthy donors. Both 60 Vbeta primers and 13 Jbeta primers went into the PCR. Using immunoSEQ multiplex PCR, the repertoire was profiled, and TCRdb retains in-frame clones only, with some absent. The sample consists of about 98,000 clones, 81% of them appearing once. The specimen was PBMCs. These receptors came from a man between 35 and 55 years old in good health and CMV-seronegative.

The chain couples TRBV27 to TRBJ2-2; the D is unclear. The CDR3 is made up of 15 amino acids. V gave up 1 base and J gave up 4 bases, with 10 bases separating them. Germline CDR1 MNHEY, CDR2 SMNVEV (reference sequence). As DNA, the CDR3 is TGTGCCAGCAGTTTATTCCCTACCCCCACCGGGGAGCTGTTTTTT. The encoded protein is CASSLFPTPTGELFF.

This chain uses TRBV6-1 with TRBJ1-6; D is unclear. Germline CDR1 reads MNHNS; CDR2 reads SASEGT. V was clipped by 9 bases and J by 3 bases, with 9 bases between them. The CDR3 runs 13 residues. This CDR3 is CASGESYNSPLHF. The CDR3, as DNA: TGTGCCAGTGGGGAGAGCTATAATTCACCCCTCCACTTT.

The CDR3 DNA sequence: TGCGCCAGCAGCTTGGGGGACAGGGCCACTGAAGCTTTCTTT. Protein: CASSLGDRATEAFF. The chain carries TRBV5-1 and TRBJ1-1, with 9 bases identical to TRBD1. This CDR3 is 14 amino acids long. CDR1 and CDR2 from the germline V gene are SGHRS and YFSETQ. Germline trimming cut 0 bases from V and 4 bases from J; bases unmatched to any gene: 1.

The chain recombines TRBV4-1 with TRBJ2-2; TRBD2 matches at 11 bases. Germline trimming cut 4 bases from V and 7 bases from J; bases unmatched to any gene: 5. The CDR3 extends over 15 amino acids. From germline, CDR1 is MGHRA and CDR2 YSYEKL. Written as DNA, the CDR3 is TGCGCCAGCAGCCCACTGACTAGCGGGGACGGGGAGCTGTTTTTT. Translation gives CASSPLTSGDGELFF.

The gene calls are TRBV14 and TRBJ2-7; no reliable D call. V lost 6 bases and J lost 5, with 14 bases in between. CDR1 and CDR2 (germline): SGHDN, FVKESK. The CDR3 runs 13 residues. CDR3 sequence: CASRFSSFDEQYF. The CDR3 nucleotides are TGTGCCAGCAGATTCAGTTCCTTTGACGAGCAGTACTTC.

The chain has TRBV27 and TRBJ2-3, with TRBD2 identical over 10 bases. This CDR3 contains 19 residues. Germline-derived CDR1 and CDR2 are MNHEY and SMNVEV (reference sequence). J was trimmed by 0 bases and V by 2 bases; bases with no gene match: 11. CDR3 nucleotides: TGTGCCAGCAGTTTAATGGTTAGCGGGGGGTCAACTAGCACAGATACGCAGTATTTT. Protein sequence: CASSLMVSGGSTSTDTQYF.

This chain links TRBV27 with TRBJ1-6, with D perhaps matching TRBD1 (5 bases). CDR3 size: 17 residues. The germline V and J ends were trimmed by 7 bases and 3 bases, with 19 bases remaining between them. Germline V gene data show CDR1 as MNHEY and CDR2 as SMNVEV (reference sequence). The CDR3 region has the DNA TGTGCCAGCACCTTTCGCCCGACAGACCTCTATAATTCACCCCTCCACTTT. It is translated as CASTFRPTDLYNSPLHF.

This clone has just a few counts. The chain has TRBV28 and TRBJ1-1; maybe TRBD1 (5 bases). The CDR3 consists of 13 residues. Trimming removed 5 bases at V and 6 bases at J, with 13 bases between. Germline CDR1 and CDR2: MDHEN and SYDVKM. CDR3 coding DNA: TGTGCCAGCAGTCAACAGGCCCCATCTGAAGCTTTCTTT. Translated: CASSQQAPSEAFF.

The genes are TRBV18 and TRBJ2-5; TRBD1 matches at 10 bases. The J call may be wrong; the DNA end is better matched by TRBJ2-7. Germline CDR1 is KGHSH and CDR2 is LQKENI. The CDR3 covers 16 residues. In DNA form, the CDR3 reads TGTGCCAGCTCAGCACAAAGACAGGGGGCTATCGACGAGCAGTACTTC. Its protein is CASSAQRQGAIDEQYF.

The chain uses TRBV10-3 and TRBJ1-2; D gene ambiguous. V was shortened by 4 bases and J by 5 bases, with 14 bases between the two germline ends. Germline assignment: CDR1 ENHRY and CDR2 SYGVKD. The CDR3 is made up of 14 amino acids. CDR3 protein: CAISADKSPYGYTF. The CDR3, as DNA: TGTGCCATCAGTGCTGACAAGAGTCCATATGGCTACACCTTC.

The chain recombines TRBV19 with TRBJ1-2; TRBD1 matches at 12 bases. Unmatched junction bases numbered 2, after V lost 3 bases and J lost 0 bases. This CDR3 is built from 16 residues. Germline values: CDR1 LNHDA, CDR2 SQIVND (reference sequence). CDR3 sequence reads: CASSIGDRGPNYGYTF. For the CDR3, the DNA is TGTGCCAGTAGTATCGGGGACAGGGGGCCTAACTATGGCTACACCTTC. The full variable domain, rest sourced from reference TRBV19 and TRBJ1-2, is DGGITQSPKYLFRKEGQNVTLSCEQNLNHDAMYWYRQDPGQGLRLIYYSQIVNDFQKGDIAEGYSVSREKKESFPLTVTSAQKNPTAFYLCASSIGDRGPNYGYTFGSGTRLTVV.

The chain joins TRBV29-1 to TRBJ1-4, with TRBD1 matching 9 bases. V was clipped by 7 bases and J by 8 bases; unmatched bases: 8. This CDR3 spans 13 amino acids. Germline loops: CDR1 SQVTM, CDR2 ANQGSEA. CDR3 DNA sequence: TGCAGCGCACAACAGGGGGCGGGAGAAAAACTGTTTTTT. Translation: CSAQQGAGEKLFF.

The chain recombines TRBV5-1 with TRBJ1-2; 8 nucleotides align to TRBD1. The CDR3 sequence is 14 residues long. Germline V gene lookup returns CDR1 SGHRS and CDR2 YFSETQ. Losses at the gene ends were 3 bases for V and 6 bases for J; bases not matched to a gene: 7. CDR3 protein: CASSSGQAKDGYTF. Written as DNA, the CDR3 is TGCGCCAGCAGCTCGGGACAGGCCAAGGATGGCTACACCTTC.

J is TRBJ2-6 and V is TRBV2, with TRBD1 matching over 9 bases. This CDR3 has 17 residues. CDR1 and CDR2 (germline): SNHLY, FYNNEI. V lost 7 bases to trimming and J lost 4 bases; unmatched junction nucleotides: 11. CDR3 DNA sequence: TGTGCCAGCAACCCCCTACAGGGGGCGGGAGGGGCCAACGTCCTGACTTTC. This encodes CASNPLQGAGGANVLTF.

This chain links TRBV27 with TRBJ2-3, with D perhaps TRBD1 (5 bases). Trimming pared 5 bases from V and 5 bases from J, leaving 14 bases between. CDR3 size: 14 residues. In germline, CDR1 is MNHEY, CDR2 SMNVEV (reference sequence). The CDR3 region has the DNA TGTGCCAGCAGTATGCCAGGGATCGTAGATACGCAGTATTTT. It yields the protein CASSMPGIVDTQYF.

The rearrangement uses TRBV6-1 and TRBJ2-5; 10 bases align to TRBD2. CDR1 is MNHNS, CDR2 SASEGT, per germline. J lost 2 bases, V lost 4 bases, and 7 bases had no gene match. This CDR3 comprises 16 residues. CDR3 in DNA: TGTGCCAGCAGTGGCAGGACTAGCGGCTTACAAGAGACCCAGTACTTC. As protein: CASSGRTSGLQETQYF.

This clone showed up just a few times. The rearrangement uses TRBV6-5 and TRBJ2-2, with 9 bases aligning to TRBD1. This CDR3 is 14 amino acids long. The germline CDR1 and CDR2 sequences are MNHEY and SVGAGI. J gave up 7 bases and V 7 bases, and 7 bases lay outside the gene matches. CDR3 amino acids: CASTRTGDGGELFF. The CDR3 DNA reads TGTGCCAGCACCAGGACAGGGGACGGCGGGGAGCTGTTTTTT.

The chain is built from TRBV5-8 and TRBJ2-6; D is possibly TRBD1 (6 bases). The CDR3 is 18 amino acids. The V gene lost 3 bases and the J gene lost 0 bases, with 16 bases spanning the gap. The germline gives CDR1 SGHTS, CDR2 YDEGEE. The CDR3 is CASSSGSAGVSGANVLTF. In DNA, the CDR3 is TGTGCCAGCAGCTCGGGGTCGGCAGGGGTCTCTGGGGCCAACGTCCTGACTTTC.

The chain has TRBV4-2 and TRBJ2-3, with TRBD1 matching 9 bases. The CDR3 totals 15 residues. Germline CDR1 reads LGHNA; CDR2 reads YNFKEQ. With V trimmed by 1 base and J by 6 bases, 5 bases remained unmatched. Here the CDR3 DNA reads TGTGCCAGCAGCCAAGGGGGACAGGGAGGGGATACGCAGTATTTT. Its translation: CASSQGGQGGDTQYF.

For the CDR3, the DNA is TGCGCCAGCAGCTCAACCCCGGGACAGGGAAGTTCTGGAAACACCATATATTTT. Amino acid sequence: CASSSTPGQGSSGNTIYF. J is TRBJ1-3 and V is TRBV5-1; 9 nucleotides align to TRBD1. This CDR3 is 18 amino acids long. V was clipped by 3 bases and J by 1 base; unmatched bases: 11. Germline V lookup: CDR1 SGHRS, CDR2 YFSETQ.

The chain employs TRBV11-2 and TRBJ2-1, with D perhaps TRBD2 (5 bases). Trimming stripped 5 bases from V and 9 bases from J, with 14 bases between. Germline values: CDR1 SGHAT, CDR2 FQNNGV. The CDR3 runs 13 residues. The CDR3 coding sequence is TGTGCCAGCAGCCCGGAGAGAGGGTCTGAGCAGTTCTTC. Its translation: CASSPERGSEQFF.

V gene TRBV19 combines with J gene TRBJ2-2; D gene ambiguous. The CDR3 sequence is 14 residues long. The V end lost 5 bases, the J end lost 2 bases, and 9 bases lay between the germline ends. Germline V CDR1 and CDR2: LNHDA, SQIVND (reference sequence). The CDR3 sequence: CASSLTRNTGELFF. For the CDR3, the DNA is TGTGCCAGTAGTTTAACCAGAAACACCGGGGAGCTGTTTTTT.

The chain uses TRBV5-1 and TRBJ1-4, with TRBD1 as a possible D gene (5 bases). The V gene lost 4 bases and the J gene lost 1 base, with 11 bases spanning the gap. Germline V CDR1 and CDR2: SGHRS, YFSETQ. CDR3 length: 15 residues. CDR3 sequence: CASSTGTLTNEKLFF. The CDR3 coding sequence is TGCGCCAGCAGCACAGGCACCCTAACTAATGAAAAACTGTTTTTT.

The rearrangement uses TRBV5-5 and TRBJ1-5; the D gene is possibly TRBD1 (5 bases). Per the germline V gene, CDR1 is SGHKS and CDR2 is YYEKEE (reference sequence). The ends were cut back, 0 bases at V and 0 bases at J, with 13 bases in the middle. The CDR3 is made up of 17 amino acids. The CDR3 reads CASSLVGQKNSNQPQHF. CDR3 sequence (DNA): TGTGCCAGCAGCTTGGTGGGGCAGAAGAATAGCAATCAGCCCCAGCATTTT. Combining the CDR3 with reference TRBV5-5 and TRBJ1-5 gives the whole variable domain DAGVTQSPTHLIKTRGQQVTLRCSPISGHKSVSWYQQVLGQGPQFIFQYYEKEERGRGNFPDRFSARQFPNYSSELNVNALLLGDSALYLCASSLVGQKNSNQPQHFGDGTRLSIL.